This record looks at one T cell receptor beta chain sequence and its context. The antigen is unknown. Through template switching, a universal primer site was introduced, and the cDNA contained unique molecular identifiers. TCRdb ran MiXCR on the 5' RACE reads and lists one entry per CDR3 protein. Here the sample spans 1.5 million or so distinct CDR3 sequences, 25% to 35% being singletons. V gave up 5 bases and J gave up 2 bases; unmatched junction bases: 5. The germline V gene encodes CDR1 DFQATT and CDR2 SNEGSKA (reference sequence). The CDR3 sequence is 13 residues long. The data belong to a study of identical twins. Broader study findings: Twin-shared out-of-frame alpha sequences were enriched for low generation probability.

Material for sequencing was cord blood. The TCR originated in a newborn girl in good health. V and J are TRBV20-1 and TRBJ2-7, with 8 bases that match TRBD2. CDR3 amino acids: CSAVLAGAYEQYF. The CDR3 nucleotides are TGCAGTGCTGTTCTAGCGGGTGCCTACGAGCAGTACTTC.